This is a list of T cell receptor beta chains from one sample in a study of CD8+ T cells in alopecia areata. Some clones are missing from TCRdb's copy, which holds only in-frame ones; the method was immunoSEQ multiplex PCR. The sample records around 140,000 clones, approximately 48% being singletons. Sequencing used CD8+ T cells sorted from blood, obtained at week 0. The source of these receptors is a human donor with alopecia areata. Each CDR3 is given with its conserved first and last residue. The D gene is left open where the match is weak. Rows give clone size only sometimes, using once, few, many, or a class for an expanded clone.

NA | TRBJ2-3 | NA | TRBV14 | CASNPGPSTDTQYF | TGTGCCAGCAACCCGGGCCCTAGCACAGATACGCAATATTTT
NA | TRBJ2-1 | NA | TRBV5-1 | CASSLDGINEQFF | TGCGCCAGCAGCTTGGACGGCATTAATGAGCAGTTCTTC
NA | TRBJ2-7 | TRBD2 | TRBV29-1 | CSVVVAGSYEQYF | TGCAGCGTTGTGGTAGCGGGGTCCTACGAGCAGTACTTC
NA | TRBJ1-2 | NA | TRBV29-1 | CSVEFQVLNYGYTF | TGCAGCGTTGAGTTTCAAGTCCTAAACTATGGCTACACCTTC
NA | TRBJ1-4 | NA | TRBV5-1 | CASSLSGEATNEKLFF | TGCGCCAGCAGCTTATCGGGGGAGGCAACTAATGAAAAACTGTTTTTT
few | TRBJ2-3 | TRBD1 | TRBV6-1 | CASSEATGGEDTQYF | TGTGCCAGCAGTGAGGCGACAGGGGGCGAAGATACGCAGTATTTT
NA | TRBJ2-2 | NA | TRBV10-3 | CAILSGMNTGELFF | TGTGCCATCTTGTCAGGGATGAACACCGGGGAGCTGTTTTTT
few | TRBJ1-4 | NA | TRBV7-2 | CASSADYEGSDEKLFF | TGTGCCAGCAGCGCAGACTACGAGGGATCAGATGAAAAACTGTTTTTT
many | TRBJ2-7 | NA | TRBV2 | CASREKYEQYF | TGTGCCAGCAGGGAGAAATACGAGCAGTACTTC
NA | TRBJ2-5 | NA | TRBV13 | CASSLFLQETQYF | TGTGCCAGCAGCTTGTTTCTCCAAGAGACCCAGTACTTC
few | TRBJ1-5 | NA | TRBV4-1 | CASSQNRGQPQHF | TGCGCCAGCAGCCAAAATCGGGGACAGCCCCAGCATTTT
NA | TRBJ2-5 | NA | TRBV7-9 | CASLREGDQYF | TGTGCCAGCCTTAGAGAGGGGGACCAGTACTTC
NA | TRBJ1-5 | NA | TRBV27 | CASSLIVPKGITGQPQHF | TGTGCCAGCAGTTTAATCGTGCCTAAGGGGATCACAGGCCAGCCCCAGCATTTT
medium-sized | TRBJ2-1 | TRBD2 | TRBV2 | CASSEEESGGAYNEQFF | TGTGCCAGCAGTGAAGAGGAAAGCGGGGGGGCATACAATGAGCAGTTCTTC
NA | TRBJ2-1 | NA | TRBV4-1 | CASSQEVTDIQYNEQFF | TGCGCCAGCAGCCAAGAAGTGACAGACATACAATACAATGAGCAGTTCTTC